Listed here are 30 T cell receptor beta chains from one sample, sequenced in a study of Ad26.COV2.S vaccination and SARS-CoV-2 variants. The method was immunoSEQ multiplex PCR; TCRdb's version includes in-frame clones alone and lacks a portion of them. The table includes hundreds of thousands of clones, 65% to 90% detected once. Indicated treatment: 15 to 20 received Ad26.COV2.S at low or high dose, single or two shots; roughly 5 received placebo; per-sample allocation not given. Vaccine and placebo recipients were sampled on day 63 after the first injection. The sequencing used peripheral blood, collected in a trial of Ad26.COV2.S vaccine versus placebo. The source is a person between 18 and 59 years old who received the Ad26.COV2.S COVID-19 vaccine or a placebo.

V and J are TRBV28 and TRBJ2-1; 8 positions agree with TRBD2. V shed 3 bases and J 9 bases; nucleotides not matched to a gene: 16. This CDR3 region has 17 residues. The germline V gene encodes CDR1 MDHEN and CDR2 SYDVKM. This CDR3 reads CASSLRTGTSVVGEQFF. The CDR3 nucleotides read TGTGCCAGCAGTTTGCGAACCGGGACTAGTGTAGTGGGTGAGCAGTTCTTC.

The chain has TRBV15 and TRBJ2-1; D ambiguous. The CDR3 is 14 amino acids. Trimming left V 4 bases short and J 2 bases short, with 9 bases between. CDR1 is LNHNV and CDR2 is YYDKDF in the germline V gene (reference sequence). The CDR3 bases are TGTGCCACCAGCAATGAGAGTCCCTACAATGAGCAGTTCTTC. Residues: CATSNESPYNEQFF.

The rearrangement joins TRBV4-2 to TRBJ1-2; 9 bases map to TRBD1. Germline-derived CDR1 and CDR2 are LGHNA and YNFKEQ. The CDR3 spans 16 residues. With V trimmed by 0 bases and J by 7 bases, 9 bases remained unmatched. The CDR3 sequence is CASSQDRRTGEGGYTF. For the CDR3, the DNA is TGTGCCAGCAGCCAAGATCGGAGGACAGGGGAAGGTGGCTACACCTTC.

This clone was detected only once. The J gene is TRBJ2-3, the V gene TRBV29-1; D is uncertain. The CDR3 contains 12 residues. CDR1 and CDR2 (germline): SQVTM, ANQGSEA. The V and J ends lost 3 bases and 5 bases respectively, with 9 bases between them. This CDR3 is CSVDAQGDTQYF. The DNA for the CDR3 is TGCAGCGTTGACGCGCAAGGAGATACGCAGTATTTT.

The gene calls are TRBV6-5 and TRBJ1-1; D unclear. Germline V CDR1 and CDR2: MNHEY, SVGAGI. V was cut by 5 bases and J by 7 bases, with 8 bases left in between. The CDR3 has 11 amino acids. As DNA, the CDR3 is TGTGCCAGCAGTCAGTCCCTTGAAGCTTTCTTT. Its translation: CASSQSLEAFF.

This sequence joins TRBV4-2 and TRBJ2-2, with TRBD1 matching 8 bases. The J segment lost 1 base and the V segment lost 0 bases, leaving 7 bases of the junction unmatched. The CDR3 totals 18 residues. Germline-derived CDR1 and CDR2 are LGHNA and YNFKEQ. CDR3 region: CASSQEVRTGMNTGELFF. As DNA, the CDR3 is TGTGCCAGCAGCCAAGAAGTGAGGACAGGGATGAACACCGGGGAGCTGTTTTTT.

The chain combines TRBV19 with TRBJ1-1, with 7 nucleotides matching TRBD1. In germline, CDR1 is LNHDA, CDR2 SQIVND (reference sequence). The CDR3 is 13 residues long. The V and J ends lost 8 bases and 1 base, in that order; junction bases with no gene match: 4. The CDR3 loop reads CASGDRKNTEAFF. As DNA, the CDR3 is TGTGCCAGTGGGGACAGAAAGAACACTGAAGCTTTCTTT.

The chain combines TRBV2 with TRBJ2-5, with unresolved D. V was shortened by 6 bases and J by 5 bases, with 16 bases between the two germline ends. The length of the CDR3 is 14 residues. Looked up from germline, CDR1 is SNHLY and CDR2 is FYNNEI. The DNA for the CDR3 is TGTGCCAGCAGCAATCCGGGCCATGGGGAGACCCAGTACTTC. It translates to CASSNPGHGETQYF.

V gene TRBV5-1 combines with J gene TRBJ2-5; a possible D gene is TRBD2 (5 bases). The CDR3 has 12 amino acids. V was clipped by 1 base and J by 5 bases, with 6 bases between them. From germline, CDR1 is SGHRS and CDR2 YFSETQ. The CDR3 protein is CASSLPGETQYF. CDR3 nucleotides: TGCGCCAGCAGCTTGCCGGGGGAGACCCAGTACTTC. The full variable domain, in which reference TRBV5-1 and TRBJ2-5 provide the parts outside the CDR3, is KAGVTQTPRYLIKTRGQQVTLSCSPISGHRSVSWYQQTPGQGLQFLFEYFSETQRNKGNFPGRFSGRQFSNSRSEMNVSTLELGDSALYLCASSLPGETQYFGPGTRLLVL.

J is TRBJ1-2 and V is TRBV19; weak D call: TRBD1 (6 bases). From germline, CDR1 is LNHDA and CDR2 SQIVND (reference sequence). V was pared by 8 bases and J by 5 bases, with 15 bases between. CDR3 length: 13 amino acids. CDR3 sequence: CASALTGTYGYTF. The CDR3 coding sequence is TGTGCCAGTGCGCTTACAGGGACGTATGGCTACACCTTC.

This clone was detected only once. CDR3 bases: TGCGCCAGCGCCCTACCCCAGGGAGGGGCCAACGTCCTGACTTTC. It yields the protein CASALPQGGANVLTF. The V and J genes are TRBV5-1 and TRBJ2-6, with a possible D match to TRBD1 (5 bases). The CDR3 runs 15 residues. Germline-derived CDR1 and CDR2 are SGHRS and YFSETQ. V was clipped by 7 bases and J by 4 bases, with 15 bases between them.

This clone is a singleton in its sample. This CDR3 reads CAWSNGRKNIQYF. CDR3 bases: TGTGCCTGGAGCAACGGGAGGAAAAACATTCAGTACTTC. This rearrangement joins TRBV30 to TRBJ2-4, with 7 positions matching TRBD2. CDR3 length: 13 residues. Germline loops: CDR1 GTSNPN, CDR2 SVGIG (reference sequence). V trimming: 3 bases; J trimming: 4 bases; junction bases outside the gene matches: 3.

V and J are TRBV6-2 or TRBV6-3 and TRBJ2-4; no clear D. CDR3 length equals 15 residues. Germline assignment: CDR1 MNHEY and CDR2 SVGEGT. V gave up 0 bases and J gave up 8 bases, with 14 bases separating them. The CDR3 protein is CASSYSTPYRDIQYF. In DNA, the CDR3 is TGTGCCAGCAGTTACTCGACCCCGTATCGGGACATTCAGTACTTC.

V usage is TRBV2 and J usage is TRBJ2-5; 7 nucleotides match TRBD2. The V gene end was trimmed by 7 bases and the J gene end by 5 bases; junction bases not matched to a gene: 10. The CDR3 totals 14 residues. From germline, CDR1 is SNHLY and CDR2 FYNNEI. The CDR3 here is CASNLAVVGETQYF. CDR3 sequence (DNA): TGTGCCAGCAACCTAGCGGTTGTAGGCGAGACCCAGTACTTC.

The chain couples TRBV5-1 to TRBJ2-7, with 8 bases matching TRBD2. Trimming at V came to 4 bases and at J to 2 bases, leaving 14 bases not matched to a gene. This CDR3 contains 17 residues. The germline CDR1 and CDR2 sequences are SGHRS and YFSETQ. CDR3 coding DNA: TGCGCCAGCAGCCTTGGCGCTAGCGGGCCTCTTACCTACGAGCAGTACTTC. Translation: CASSLGASGPLTYEQYF.

In this sample, this clone turned up once. The chain recombines TRBV5-6 with TRBJ2-1, with D possibly being TRBD2 (6 bases). The CDR3 covers 16 residues. Germline values: CDR1 SGHDT, CDR2 YYEEEE. V was clipped by 3 bases and J by 3 bases, with 16 bases between them. CDR3 in amino acids: CASSSVADILYNEQFF. For the CDR3, the DNA is TGTGCCAGCAGCTCAGTAGCGGATATACTCTACAATGAGCAGTTCTTC.

The V and J genes are TRBV19 and TRBJ2-1; D call uncertain. V was clipped by 2 bases and J by 7 bases, with 12 bases between them. The CDR3 is 14 residues long. Germline assignment: CDR1 LNHDA and CDR2 SQIVND (reference sequence). This CDR3 reads CASSITKFRNEQFF. The CDR3 bases are TGTGCCAGTAGTATAACCAAATTTAGGAATGAGCAGTTCTTC.

This chain links TRBV28 with TRBJ2-2; D is unresolved. The germline V and J ends were trimmed by 8 bases and 4 bases, with 20 bases remaining between them. Per germline, CDR1 MDHEN and CDR2 SYDVKM. The CDR3 totals 16 residues. The CDR3 bases are TGTGCCAGCGGGCCAGCAGGCCCTGTCCTCACCGGGGAGCTGTTTTTT. It translates to CASGPAGPVLTGELFF. The full variable domain, completed using reference TRBV28 and TRBJ2-2, is DVKVTQSSRYLVKRTGEKVFLECVQDMDHENMFWYRQDPGLGLRLIYFSYDVKMKEKGDIPEGYSVSREKKERFSLILESASTNQTSMYLCASGPAGPVLTGELFFGEGSRLTVL.

This chain uses TRBV5-6 with TRBJ2-7, with a tentative D call TRBD1 (6 bases). The CDR3 is 12 amino acids. Germline V gives CDR1 SGHDT, CDR2 YYEEEE. V was shortened by 4 bases and J by 4 bases, with 9 bases between the two germline ends. The CDR3 is CASSKTGYEQYF. CDR3 nucleotide sequence: TGTGCCAGCAGCAAAACAGGGTACGAGCAGTACTTC.

V is TRBV25-1 and J is TRBJ2-5; D is unresolved. Germline CDR1 and CDR2: MGHDK and SYGVNS. This CDR3 is built from 13 residues. V was cut by 5 bases and J by 5 bases, with 12 bases left in between. For the CDR3, the DNA is TGTGCCAGCAGTCCTGAATCCAGGGAGACCCAGTACTTC. This gives the protein CASSPESRETQYF.

The chain recombines TRBV19 with TRBJ2-7; TRBD1 might be the D (5 bases). V shed 3 bases and J shed 4 bases, with 16 bases lying between them. This CDR3 is built from 15 residues. In germline, CDR1 is LNHDA, CDR2 SQIVND (reference sequence). CDR3 bases: TGTGCCAGTAGTATCTCCCGACAGCCCATATACGAGCAGTACTTC. It is translated as CASSISRQPIYEQYF. The full variable domain, rest sourced from reference TRBV19 and TRBJ2-7, is DGGITQSPKYLFRKEGQNVTLSCEQNLNHDAMYWYRQDPGQGLRLIYYSQIVNDFQKGDIAEGYSVSREKKESFPLTVTSAQKNPTAFYLCASSISRQPIYEQYFGPGTRLTVT.

The V and J genes are TRBV6-4 and TRBJ1-2; D unresolved. The CDR3 contains 13 residues. The V gene lost 4 bases and the J gene lost 4 bases, with 10 bases spanning the gap. The germline CDR1 and CDR2 sequences are MRHNA and SNTAGT. The CDR3 nucleotides read TGTGCCAGCAGTGCCCTCGCCCTCTATGGCTACACCTTC. Residues: CASSALALYGYTF.

This chain connects TRBV7-9 to TRBJ2-7; D is undetermined. CDR1 is SEHNR and CDR2 is FQNEAQ in the germline V gene (reference sequence). CDR3 length: 16 residues. Trimming shortened V by 2 bases and J by 5 bases, and 19 bases separated the two germline ends. The DNA of the CDR3 is TGTGCCAGCAGCTTAACTACCGGGTCCCCCGACGACGAGCAGTACTTC. Translated: CASSLTTGSPDDEQYF. The whole variable domain, remainder taken from reference TRBV7-9 and TRBJ2-7, is DTGVSQNPRHKITKRGQNVTFRCDPISEHNRLYWYRQTLGQGPEFLTYFQNEAQLEKSRLLSDRFSAERPKGSFSTLEIQRTEQGDSAMYLCASSLTTGSPDDEQYFGPGTRLTVT.

Note on this clone: Other nucleotide sequences from this sample produce the same CDR3. V usage is TRBV27 and J usage is TRBJ1-4; D gene ambiguous. With 2 bases removed from V and 8 bases from J, the gap between germline ends came to 9 bases. The CDR3 sequence is 13 residues long. CDR1 MNHEY and CDR2 SMNVEV come from the germline V gene (reference sequence). CDR3 in DNA: TGTGCCAGCAGTTTAAGGGAGGGAGAAAAACTGTTTTTT. This codes for CASSLREGEKLFF.

V and J are TRBV23-1 and TRBJ2-7, with 11 nucleotides matching TRBD2. TRBV23-1 is filed as an ORF, its function uncertain. J gave up 6 bases and V 0 bases, and 10 bases lay outside the gene matches. CDR3 size: 17 residues. The CDR3: CASSQSGWTSGRREQYF. The DNA for the CDR3 is TGCGCCAGCAGTCAATCGGGATGGACTAGCGGGCGTCGCGAGCAGTACTTC.

V is TRBV7-9 and J is TRBJ2-7, with D uncertain. This CDR3 region has 13 residues. V was clipped by 5 bases and J by 3 bases, with 11 bases between them. Germline CDR1 is SEHNR and CDR2 is FQNEAQ (reference sequence). In DNA, the CDR3 is TGTGCCAGCAGCCCCGACGGATTCTACGAGCAGTACTTC. This gives the protein CASSPDGFYEQYF.

This chain joins TRBV6-5 and TRBJ2-3; D gene uncertain. The CDR3 contains 12 residues. Germline CDR1 reads MNHEY; CDR2 reads SVGAGI. Between the trimmed V and J ends, which lost 0 bases and 8 bases, there was a span of 6 bases. The CDR3 region has the DNA TGTGCCAGCAGTTACTCGGGCGGTACGCAGTATTTT. It translates to CASSYSGGTQYF.

This clone was observed a few times. The gene calls are TRBV7-2 and TRBJ2-7; tentatively, D is TRBD2 (6 bases). Trimming cost V 3 bases and J 7 bases, with 16 bases left between them. The CDR3 runs 14 residues. Germline V CDR1 and CDR2: SGHTA, FQGNSA. CDR3 sequence reads: CASSFYGSPREQYF. For the CDR3, the DNA is TGTGCCAGCAGCTTTTACGGGAGCCCCCGGGAGCAGTACTTC.

V and J are TRBV6-5 and TRBJ2-5; 8 bases map to TRBD2. V lost 5 bases to trimming and J lost 5 bases; unmatched junction nucleotides: 7. Germline V gene sequence: CDR1 MNHEY, CDR2 SVGAGI. The CDR3 runs 14 residues. For the CDR3, the DNA is TGTGCCAGCAGTAATAGCGGGGAGTGGGAGACCCAGTACTTC. This encodes CASSNSGEWETQYF.

The rearrangement joins TRBV4-1 to TRBJ1-1; TRBD1 matches 7 bases. This CDR3 is 16 amino acids long. Germline V gene lookup returns CDR1 MGHRA and CDR2 YSYEKL. The V gene end was trimmed by 2 bases and the J gene end by 3 bases; junction bases not matched to a gene: 9. The CDR3 region has the DNA TGCGCCAGCAGCCAAATGACAGGGATCCCTTACACTGAAGCTTTCTTT. It translates to CASSQMTGIPYTEAFF.